These T cell receptor beta chains were read from a single sample in a study of blood T cell dynamics during melanoma immunotherapy. Sequencing used immunoSEQ multiplex PCR; TCRdb keeps in-frame clones, though not all of them. Of about 1,900 clones listed, around 93% are singletons. The source was effector memory CD8+ T cells from blood, collected from a patient treated with checkpoint blockade. Receptor source: a human donor with melanoma. CDR3s include the opening cysteine and the closing phenylalanine or tryptophan. Each record gives: V gene, clone size, J gene, CDR3 protein. Clone size, where shown, is once, few, many, or a class for clones that have expanded.

v_gene: TRBV4-3
abundance: -
j_gene: TRBJ2-5
CDR3aa: CASSQGDGQETQYF

v_gene: TRBV11-2
abundance: -
j_gene: TRBJ2-3
CDR3aa: CASSSRVRTDTQYF

v_gene: TRBV27
abundance: -
j_gene: TRBJ2-7
CDR3aa: CAVEGVYEQYF

v_gene: TRBV28
abundance: -
j_gene: TRBJ2-5
CDR3aa: CASSPMRVFKTQYF

v_gene: TRBV2
abundance: -
j_gene: TRBJ1-4
CDR3aa: CASSDRLPTNEKLFF

v_gene: TRBV6-5
abundance: -
j_gene: TRBJ1-5
CDR3aa: CASSPTRVNQPQHF

v_gene: TRBV28
abundance: -
j_gene: TRBJ1-2
CDR3aa: CASSFRSLSGYGYTF

v_gene: TRBV28
abundance: -
j_gene: TRBJ2-5
CDR3aa: CASSSLGRGSQETQYF

v_gene: TRBV4-3
abundance: -
j_gene: TRBJ2-7
CDR3aa: CASSQDMGHGIYEQYF

v_gene: TRBV13
abundance: -
j_gene: TRBJ2-1
CDR3aa: CASSFRLSTYNEQFF

v_gene: TRBV28
abundance: -
j_gene: TRBJ1-6
CDR3aa: CASSLSLREGMPYNSPLHF

v_gene: TRBV30
abundance: -
j_gene: TRBJ2-2
CDR3aa: CAWSVAGELFF

v_gene: TRBV7-2
abundance: -
j_gene: TRBJ2-7
CDR3aa: CASSPVPGYEQYF

v_gene: TRBV27
abundance: -
j_gene: TRBJ2-5
CDR3aa: CASSLSRTGETQYF

v_gene: TRBV5-4
abundance: -
j_gene: TRBJ2-1
CDR3aa: CASSLEAGGLWNEQFF

v_gene: TRBV9
abundance: -
j_gene: TRBJ2-7
CDR3aa: CASSVGVGNSYEQYF

v_gene: TRBV27
abundance: -
j_gene: TRBJ2-6
CDR3aa: CASSVVATRSSGANVLTF

v_gene: TRBV7-8
abundance: -
j_gene: TRBJ2-7
CDR3aa: CASSLQRQGWNEQYF

v_gene: TRBV28
abundance: -
j_gene: TRBJ2-1
CDR3aa: CASSLSGAREQFF

v_gene: TRBV9
abundance: few
j_gene: TRBJ2-1
CDR3aa: CASSVADREQFF

v_gene: TRBV7-6
abundance: -
j_gene: TRBJ2-7
CDR3aa: CASSPRSGAAHEQYF

v_gene: TRBV27
abundance: -
j_gene: TRBJ2-5
CDR3aa: CASSPAQGMQTQYF

v_gene: TRBV4-1
abundance: once
j_gene: TRBJ1-6
CDR3aa: CASSQEGGDILSPLHF

v_gene: TRBV6-6
abundance: -
j_gene: TRBJ2-7
CDR3aa: CASSPGFGQDYEQYF

v_gene: TRBV4-1
abundance: -
j_gene: TRBJ1-1
CDR3aa: CASSQEGLNTEAFF

v_gene: TRBV30
abundance: -
j_gene: TRBJ2-7
CDR3aa: CAWNGLASEQYF

v_gene: TRBV6-1
abundance: -
j_gene: TRBJ2-5
CDR3aa: CASSGPDRGRQETQYF

v_gene: TRBV27
abundance: -
j_gene: TRBJ2-4
CDR3aa: CASGGLSLQYF